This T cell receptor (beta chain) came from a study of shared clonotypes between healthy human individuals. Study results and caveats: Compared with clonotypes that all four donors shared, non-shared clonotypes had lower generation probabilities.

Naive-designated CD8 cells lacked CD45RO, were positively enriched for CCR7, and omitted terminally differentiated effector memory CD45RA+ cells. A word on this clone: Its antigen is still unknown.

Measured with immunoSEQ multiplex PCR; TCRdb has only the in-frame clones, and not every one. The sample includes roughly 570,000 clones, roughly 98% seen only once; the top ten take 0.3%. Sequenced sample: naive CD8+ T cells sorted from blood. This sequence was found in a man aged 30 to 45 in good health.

The CDR3 is CAWSSGTSGSYEQYF. In nucleotides, the CDR3 is TGTGCCTGGAGTTCCGGGACTAGCGGGTCCTACGAGCAGTACTTC. The chain carries TRBV30 and TRBJ2-7, with 12 bases aligning to TRBD2. The germline V gene encodes CDR1 GTSNPN and CDR2 SVGIG (reference sequence). V lost 2 bases and J lost 1; bases outside the gene matches: 3. This CDR3 is built from 15 residues.